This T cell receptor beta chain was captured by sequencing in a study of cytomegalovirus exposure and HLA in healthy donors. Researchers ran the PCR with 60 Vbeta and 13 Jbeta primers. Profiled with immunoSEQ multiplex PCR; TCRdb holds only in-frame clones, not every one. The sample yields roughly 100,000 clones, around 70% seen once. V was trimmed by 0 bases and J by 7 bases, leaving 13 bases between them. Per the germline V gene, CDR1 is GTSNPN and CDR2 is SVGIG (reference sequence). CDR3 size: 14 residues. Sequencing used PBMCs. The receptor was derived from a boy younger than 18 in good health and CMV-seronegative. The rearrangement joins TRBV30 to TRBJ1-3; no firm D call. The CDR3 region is CAWSVSPTRNTIYF. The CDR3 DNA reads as TGTGCCTGGAGTGTAAGTCCCACGAGGAACACCATATATTTT.